The 22 T cell receptor beta chains reported below all come from one sample, sequenced in a study of blood T cell repertoires in COVID-19. Sequenced by immunoSEQ multiplex PCR; TCRdb stores in-frame clones only, minus some. The table has fewer than 200,000 clones, more than 70% seen once. Material: PBMCs or T cells enriched from blood (not recorded which). These receptor sequences come from a woman between 45 and 65 years old in a cohort exposed to, infected with or recovered from COVID-19 (not recorded which).

CDR3 protein: CASSFNPTGVGTEAFF. The CDR3 DNA is TGCGCCAGCAGCTTCAACCCTACAGGGGTCGGCACTGAAGCTTTCTTT. The V call is TRBV5-1, the J call TRBJ1-1, with TRBD1 matching 7 bases. This CDR3 has 16 residues. Looked up from germline, CDR1 is SGHRS and CDR2 is YFSETQ. Germline trimming cut 2 bases from V and 4 bases from J; bases unmatched to any gene: 11.

The chain joins TRBV5-4 to TRBJ2-5; 7 bases align to TRBD2. CDR1 SGHNT and CDR2 YYREEE come from the germline V gene (reference sequence). Trimming took 0 bases from V and 3 from J; bases not matched to a gene: 11. This CDR3 region has 17 residues. CDR3 region: CASSLGPGTTRKETQYF. As DNA, the CDR3 is TGTGCCAGCAGCTTGGGCCCCGGGACTACAAGGAAAGAGACCCAGTACTTC.

The rearrangement links TRBV4-2 to TRBJ1-1; 7 bases are a match to TRBD1. The CDR3 has 15 residues. Trimming cost V 2 bases and J 6 bases; bases outside gene matches: 9. In germline, CDR1 is LGHNA, CDR2 YNFKEQ. In DNA, the CDR3 is TGTGCCAGCAGCCAAATCAGGGACAGAGAGCCTGAAGCTTTCTTT. Its translation: CASSQIRDREPEAFF.

The chain is built from TRBV24-1 and TRBJ2-3; 7 bases line up with TRBD2. The CDR3 spans 15 residues. Germline CDR1 is KGHDR and CDR2 is SFDVKD. V lost 4 bases and J lost 3; bases outside the gene matches: 6. The CDR3 DNA is TGTGCCACCAGTGACTTAGGACTAGAGACAGATACGCAGTATTTT. Protein: CATSDLGLETDTQYF.

This chain connects TRBV7-2 to TRBJ2-1; possible D gene TRBD1, 5 bases. V lost 5 bases and J lost 9, with 14 bases in between. This CDR3 comprises 13 residues. Germline lookup yields CDR1 SGHTA and CDR2 FQGNSA. CDR3 loop: CASSEQTVAEQFF. CDR3 coding DNA: TGTGCCAGCAGCGAACAGACAGTGGCTGAGCAGTTCTTC.

A single count supports this clone. The J gene is TRBJ1-1, the V gene TRBV2, with unresolved D. The germline CDR1 and CDR2 sequences are SNHLY and FYNNEI. The CDR3 extends over 12 amino acids. Trimming left V 6 bases short and J 6 bases short, with 11 bases between. The DNA for the CDR3 is TGTGCCAGCAGGGTCCGGAGCGCTGAAGCTTTCTTT. Residues: CASRVRSAEAFF.

The V and J genes are TRBV18 and TRBJ2-7, with 11 positions matching TRBD1. The CDR3 has 15 amino acids. J was trimmed by 2 bases and V by 6 bases; bases with no gene match: 6. Per the germline V gene, CDR1 is KGHSH and CDR2 is LQKENI. The CDR3 DNA is TGTGCCAGCTCGTTCGGGACAGGGGGTACCTACGAGCAGTACTTC. It translates to CASSFGTGGTYEQYF.

This sequence joins TRBV7-9 and TRBJ1-4, with 9 bases identical to TRBD1. The CDR3 contains 15 residues. J was trimmed by 8 bases and V by 2 bases; bases with no gene match: 6. Germline CDR1 SEHNR, CDR2 FQNEAQ (reference sequence). CDR3 in amino acids: CASSLLTGGTEKLFF. CDR3 DNA sequence: TGTGCCAGCAGCTTATTGACAGGGGGTACCGAAAAACTGTTTTTT.

This sequence joins TRBV2 and TRBJ1-1; TRBD1 agrees at 12 bases. The CDR3 length is 16 residues. Unmatched junction bases numbered 6, after V lost 6 bases and J lost 1 base. Per the germline V gene, CDR1 is SNHLY and CDR2 is FYNNEI. The CDR3, as DNA: TGTGCCAGCAGGGCCGGGACAGGGGGCGCGAACACTGAAGCTTTCTTT. It encodes CASRAGTGGANTEAFF.

This clone appeared once. The chain employs TRBV3-1 (or the pseudogene TRBV3-2) and TRBJ1-1; a possible D gene is TRBD1 (5 bases). V lost 4 bases to trimming and J lost 1 base, with 13 bases between them. CDR3 length equals 15 residues. Germline V gene lookup returns CDR1 LGHDT and CDR2 YNNKEL (reference sequence). In DNA form, the CDR3 reads TGTGCCAGCAGCCCCTATGACAGAAAGAACACTGAAGCTTTCTTT. This gives the protein CASSPYDRKNTEAFF.

The V gene is TRBV2, the J gene TRBJ1-1; TRBD1 might be the D (6 bases). The germline gives CDR1 SNHLY, CDR2 FYNNEI. Trimming left V 1 base short and J 5 bases short, with 14 bases between. The CDR3 is made up of 15 amino acids. The CDR3 DNA reads TGTGCCAGCAGTGAAGAAGGGACACCGGGGACTGAAGCTTTCTTT. Amino acid sequence: CASSEEGTPGTEAFF.

The chain combines TRBV7-8 with TRBJ2-5, with D tentatively TRBD1 (6 bases). CDR3 length: 15 residues. Trimming shortened V by 4 bases and J by 2 bases, and 14 bases separated the two germline ends. Per the germline V gene, CDR1 is SGHVS and CDR2 is FQNEAQ. The CDR3 loop reads CASSSRSDRQETQYF. The CDR3 bases are TGTGCCAGCAGCTCTCGATCGGACAGACAAGAGACCCAGTACTTC.

The chain uses TRBV9 and TRBJ1-3; 7 bases agree with TRBD1. The CDR3 runs 15 residues. V shed 7 bases and J 4 bases; nucleotides not matched to a gene: 11. The germline gives CDR1 SGDLS, CDR2 YYNGEE. CDR3 DNA: TGTGCCAGCTCCCGCCAGACAGGGTCCGGAAACACCATATATTTT. This codes for CASSRQTGSGNTIYF. The full variable domain, with the rest looked up from reference TRBV9 and TRBJ1-3, is DSGVTQTPKHLITATGQRVTLRCSPRSGDLSVYWYQQSLDQGLQFLIQYYNGEERAKGNILERFSAQQFPDLHSELNLSSLELGDSALYFCASSRQTGSGNTIYFGEGSWLTVV.

The J gene is TRBJ2-3, the V gene TRBV3-1 (or the pseudogene TRBV3-2), with a possible D match to TRBD2 (6 bases). The V end was cut by 6 bases, the J end by 0 bases, with 13 bases between. In germline, CDR1 is LGHDT, CDR2 YNNKEL (reference sequence). This CDR3 region has 15 residues. CDR3 region: CASSQTGTSTDTQYF. CDR3 DNA sequence: TGTGCCAGCAGTCAAACCGGGACTAGCACAGATACGCAGTATTTT.

The chain couples TRBV24-1 to TRBJ1-1; a possible D gene is TRBD1 (5 bases). The length of the CDR3 is 15 residues. V gave up 4 bases and J gave up 5 bases, with 16 bases separating them. Germline V lookup: CDR1 KGHDR, CDR2 SFDVKD. The CDR3 loop is CATSETGRLGTEAFF. DNA for the CDR3: TGTGCCACCAGTGAAACAGGTCGCCTGGGAACTGAAGCTTTCTTT.

This sequence joins TRBV7-9 and TRBJ1-4, with TRBD1 matching over 11 bases. CDR1 and CDR2 (germline): SEHNR, FQNEAQ (reference sequence). This CDR3 is 18 amino acids long. After removal of 8 bases from V and 2 bases from J, the junction contained 13 bases not matched to a gene. In DNA, the CDR3 is TGTGCCAGCTGCCGGGGACAGGGGGTCGTGTCGACTAATGAAAAACTGTTTTTT. It is translated as CASCRGQGVVSTNEKLFF.

Only a few counts were recorded for this clone. The CDR3: CASSLTGAAYEQYF. CDR3 coding DNA: TGTGCCAGCAGTCTAACAGGGGCGGCTTACGAGCAGTACTTC. The chain combines TRBV27 with TRBJ2-7; TRBD1 aligns across 7 bases. The CDR3 length is 14 residues. In germline, CDR1 is MNHEY, CDR2 SMNVEV (reference sequence). J lost 4 bases, V lost 5 bases, and 8 bases had no gene match.

V usage is TRBV10-3 and J usage is TRBJ2-1, with TRBD2 matching over 13 bases. CDR3 length: 18 amino acids. The V and J ends lost 2 bases and 10 bases, in that order; junction bases with no gene match: 14. Per the germline V gene, CDR1 is ENHRY and CDR2 is SYGVKD. The CDR3 region is CAISETPITSGGGREQFF. The CDR3 DNA follows: TGTGCCATCAGTGAGACGCCGATTACTAGCGGGGGGGGTCGGGAGCAGTTCTTC.

This clone came up a few times. An end of the junction does not agree with germline; a read error may underlie this. The chain has TRBV7-3 and TRBJ1-5, with 12 nucleotides matching TRBD1. The CDR3 sequence is 15 residues long. Per the germline V gene, CDR1 is SGHTA and CDR2 is FQGTGA. The CDR3 sequence is CASSLGTGGNQPQHF. Here the CDR3 DNA reads TGTGCCAGCAGCCTTGGGACAGGGGGCAACCAGCCCCAGCATTTT.

This chain connects TRBV5-4 to TRBJ1-6, with 7 bases that match TRBD1. The CDR3 loop spans 14 amino acids. The V gene end was trimmed by 4 bases and the J gene end by 7 bases; junction bases not matched to a gene: 5. Looked up from germline, CDR1 is SGHNT and CDR2 is YYREEE (reference sequence). This CDR3 is CASSLGQWNSPLHF. The DNA of the CDR3 is TGTGCCAGCAGCCTGGGACAGTGGAATTCACCCCTCCACTTT.

V usage is TRBV18 and J usage is TRBJ2-5, with D maybe TRBD2 (7 bases). The CDR3 sequence is 16 residues long. Trimming cost V 1 base and J 2 bases, with 14 bases left between them. Germline lookup yields CDR1 KGHSH and CDR2 LQKENI. The CDR3, as DNA: TGTGCCAGCTCACCACTCCGAGGGGGGGTGCAAGAGACCCAGTACTTC. Its protein is CASSPLRGGVQETQYF.

The chain is built from TRBV5-6 and TRBJ2-1; 9 bases are a match to TRBD1. V was clipped by 3 bases and J by 15 bases; unmatched bases: 4. The germline V gene encodes CDR1 SGHDT and CDR2 YYEEEE. The CDR3 extends over 11 amino acids. The CDR3 bases are TGTGCCAGCAGCTACGGGACAGGGATGTTCTTC. It yields the protein CASSYGTGMFF.